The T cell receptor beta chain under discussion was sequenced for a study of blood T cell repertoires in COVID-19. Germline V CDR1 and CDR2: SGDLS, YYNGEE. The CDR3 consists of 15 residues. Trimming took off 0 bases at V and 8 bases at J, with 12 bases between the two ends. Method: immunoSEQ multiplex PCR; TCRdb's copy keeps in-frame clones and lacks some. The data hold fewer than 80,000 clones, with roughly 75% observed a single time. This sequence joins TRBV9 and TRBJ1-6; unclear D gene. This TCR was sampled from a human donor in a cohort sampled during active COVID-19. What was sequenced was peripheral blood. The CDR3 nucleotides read TGTGCCAGCAGCGTAGAGTCACAGTCTGATTCACCCCTCCACTTT. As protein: CASSVESQSDSPLHF.